Listed below are T cell receptor beta chains from one sample, sequenced in a study of blood T cell repertoires in COVID-19. TCRdb keeps only in-frame clones here, not all; method: immunoSEQ multiplex PCR. The table shows approximately 10,000 clones, with roughly three quarters occurring only once. The sample comprised peripheral blood. Every receptor here comes from a man aged 60 to 75 with active COVID-19. The CDR3 runs from the conserved cysteine through the conserved F or W. The D gene is left open where the match is weak. Clone size is not always given. Where it is, it says once, few, many or a class for expanded clones.

CDR3 protein: CSVGTGYGGELFF; CDR3 DNA: TGCAGCGTCGGGACAGGGTACGGGGGGGAGCTGTTTTTT; clone size: .; CDR3 length: 13; J gene: TRBJ2-2; V gene: TRBV29-1; D gene: TRBD1
CDR3 protein: CSALGRAADTQYF; CDR3 DNA: TGCAGCGCTTTGGGCAGGGCCGCAGATACGCAGTATTTT; clone size: .; CDR3 length: 13; J gene: TRBJ2-3; V gene: TRBV29-1; D gene: .
CDR3 protein: CASSLAGGLSYEQYF; CDR3 DNA: TGTGCCAGCAGCTTAGCGGGGGGTCTCTCCTACGAGCAGTACTTC; clone size: .; CDR3 length: 15; J gene: TRBJ2-7; V gene: TRBV11-2; D gene: TRBD2
CDR3 protein: CASSEAPSTGELFF; CDR3 DNA: TGTGCCAGCAGTGAAGCGCCGAGCACCGGGGAGCTGTTTTTT; clone size: few; CDR3 length: 14; J gene: TRBJ2-2; V gene: TRBV6-1; D gene: .
CDR3 protein: CASRPGSNYGYTF; CDR3 DNA: TGTGCCAGCAGACCGGGATCTAACTATGGCTACACCTTC; clone size: .; CDR3 length: 13; J gene: TRBJ1-2; V gene: TRBV6-5; D gene: .
CDR3 protein: CASSVKAAASPLHF; CDR3 DNA: TGTGCCAGCAGCGTAAAAGCTGCTGCTTCACCCCTCCACTTT; clone size: .; CDR3 length: 14; J gene: TRBJ1-6; V gene: TRBV9; D gene: .
CDR3 protein: CAQRAGGLNEKLFF; CDR3 DNA: TGTGCCCAACGAGCAGGGGGCTTAAATGAAAAACTGTTTTTT; clone size: .; CDR3 length: 14; J gene: TRBJ1-4; V gene: TRBV6-5; D gene: TRBD1
CDR3 protein: CSASLLRTEAFF; CDR3 DNA: TGCAGTGCTAGTCTCCTGAGGACTGAAGCTTTCTTT; clone size: .; CDR3 length: 12; J gene: TRBJ1-1; V gene: TRBV20-1; D gene: .
CDR3 protein: CASMLSGRPDTQYF; CDR3 DNA: TGTGCCAGTATGTTGTCAGGGAGGCCAGATACGCAGTATTTT; clone size: .; CDR3 length: 14; J gene: TRBJ2-3; V gene: TRBV19; D gene: .
CDR3 protein: CASSGALGTQYF; CDR3 DNA: TGTGCCAGCAGTGGAGCGTTGGGTACGCAGTATTTT; clone size: once; CDR3 length: 12; J gene: TRBJ2-3; V gene: TRBV6-2/TRBV6-3; D gene: .
CDR3 protein: CASNGQGGPLGLFF; CDR3 DNA: TGTGCCAGCAACGGACAGGGGGGTCCATTAGGGCTGTTTTTT; clone size: .; CDR3 length: 14; J gene: TRBJ2-2; V gene: TRBV2; D gene: TRBD1
CDR3 protein: CATRSTGNSNQPQHF; CDR3 DNA: TGTGCCACGAGATCGACAGGGAATAGCAATCAGCCCCAGCATTTT; clone size: medium-sized; CDR3 length: 15; J gene: TRBJ1-5; V gene: TRBV19; D gene: TRBD1
CDR3 protein: CASKPQGATKNIQYF; CDR3 DNA: TGTGCCAGCAAACCACAGGGGGCTACCAAAAACATTCAGTACTTC; clone size: .; CDR3 length: 15; J gene: TRBJ2-4; V gene: TRBV6-6; D gene: TRBD1
CDR3 protein: CASSAYRGRAEQFF; CDR3 DNA: TGTGCCAGCAGCGCGTACAGGGGACGTGCTGAGCAGTTCTTC; clone size: few; CDR3 length: 14; J gene: TRBJ2-1; V gene: TRBV9; D gene: TRBD1
CDR3 protein: CASSPLPGDFGEQYF; CDR3 DNA: TGTGCCAGCAGCCCACTCCCGGGGGACTTCGGCGAGCAGTACTTC; clone size: .; CDR3 length: 15; J gene: TRBJ2-7; V gene: TRBV5-5; D gene: .
CDR3 protein: CASSLAGGGNGYTF; CDR3 DNA: TGTGCCAGCAGCTTAGCAGGGGGCGGGAATGGCTACACCTTC; clone size: .; CDR3 length: 14; J gene: TRBJ1-2; V gene: TRBV7-9; D gene: TRBD1
CDR3 protein: CASSVGTSGSGGELFF; CDR3 DNA: TGTGCCAGCAGCGTAGGTACTAGCGGGTCAGGCGGGGAGCTGTTTTTT; clone size: .; CDR3 length: 16; J gene: TRBJ2-2; V gene: TRBV9; D gene: TRBD2
CDR3 protein: CASSVGGRVWAGNTIYF; CDR3 DNA: TGTGCCAGCAGCGTAGGTGGGAGAGTATGGGCTGGAAACACCATATATTTT; clone size: .; CDR3 length: 17; J gene: TRBJ1-3; V gene: TRBV9; D gene: .
CDR3 protein: CASSLTQGGEQYF; CDR3 DNA: TGTGCCAGCAGTTTAACCCAGGGCGGCGAGCAGTACTTC; clone size: .; CDR3 length: 13; J gene: TRBJ2-7; V gene: TRBV27; D gene: .
CDR3 protein: CASSLVWEETQYF; CDR3 DNA: TGTGCCAGCAGCTTAGTGTGGGAGGAGACCCAGTACTTC; clone size: .; CDR3 length: 13; J gene: TRBJ2-5; V gene: TRBV7-9; D gene: .
CDR3 protein: CASSAFLYNSPLHF; CDR3 DNA: TGTGCCAGCAGTGCGTTTTTGTATAATTCACCCCTCCACTTT; clone size: .; CDR3 length: 14; J gene: TRBJ1-6; V gene: TRBV25-1; D gene: .
CDR3 protein: CASSLFSSGGARDTQYF; CDR3 DNA: TGCGCCAGCAGCTTGTTTTCTAGCGGGGGGGCCCGGGATACGCAGTATTTT; clone size: .; CDR3 length: 17; J gene: TRBJ2-3; V gene: TRBV5-1; D gene: TRBD2
CDR3 protein: CASSHDTYTEAFF; CDR3 DNA: TGTGCCAGCAGCCACGACACCTACACTGAAGCTTTCTTT; clone size: .; CDR3 length: 13; J gene: TRBJ1-1; V gene: TRBV5-6; D gene: .
CDR3 protein: CASSPEANPPLHF; CDR3 DNA: TGTGCCAGCAGCCCAGAGGCAAATCCTCCCCTCCACTTT; clone size: few; CDR3 length: 13; J gene: TRBJ1-6; V gene: TRBV7-9; D gene: .
CDR3 protein: CAISVGGIGFGEQYF; CDR3 DNA: TGTGCCATCAGTGTAGGGGGTATCGGGTTTGGCGAGCAGTACTTC; clone size: .; CDR3 length: 15; J gene: TRBJ2-7; V gene: TRBV10-3; D gene: .
CDR3 protein: CATSDAQDSGYTF; CDR3 DNA: TGTGCCACCAGTGATGCCCAGGACTCTGGCTACACCTTC; clone size: .; CDR3 length: 13; J gene: TRBJ1-2; V gene: TRBV24-1; D gene: .
CDR3 protein: CAWSLAGVNTGELFF; CDR3 DNA: TGTGCCTGGAGCCTGGCGGGGGTCAACACCGGGGAGCTGTTTTTT; clone size: once; CDR3 length: 15; J gene: TRBJ2-2; V gene: TRBV30; D gene: TRBD2
CDR3 protein: CASSIGRELDEQYF; CDR3 DNA: TGTGCCAGTAGTATAGGGCGGGAGCTCGACGAGCAGTACTTC; clone size: few; CDR3 length: 14; J gene: TRBJ2-7; V gene: TRBV19; D gene: TRBD2
CDR3 protein: CATSERTSGGTLLQYEQFF; CDR3 DNA: TGTGCCACCAGTGAGAGGACTAGCGGGGGGACCCTCCTACAGTATGAGCAGTTCTTC; clone size: few; CDR3 length: 19; J gene: TRBJ2-1; V gene: TRBV24-1; D gene: TRBD2
CDR3 protein: CAWSVPGIYGYTF; CDR3 DNA: TGTGCCTGGAGTGTACCGGGTATCTATGGCTACACCTTC; clone size: .; CDR3 length: 13; J gene: TRBJ1-2; V gene: TRBV30; D gene: .
CDR3 protein: CATLGAGGYNEQFF; CDR3 DNA: TGTGCCACCTTGGGAGCGGGAGGCTACAATGAGCAGTTCTTC; clone size: .; CDR3 length: 14; J gene: TRBJ2-1; V gene: TRBV19; D gene: TRBD2
CDR3 protein: CASSLRVWETQYF; CDR3 DNA: TGTGCCAGCAGCTTGAGGGTGTGGGAGACCCAGTACTTC; clone size: .; CDR3 length: 13; J gene: TRBJ2-5; V gene: TRBV11-3; D gene: .
CDR3 protein: CASSLLRTAEAFF; CDR3 DNA: TGTGCCAGCAGCTTACTGCGTACCGCTGAAGCTTTCTTT; clone size: few; CDR3 length: 13; J gene: TRBJ1-1; V gene: TRBV7-9; D gene: .
CDR3 protein: CASSQVLSSNTGELFF; CDR3 DNA: TGCGCCAGCAGCCAAGTGTTATCGTCGAACACCGGGGAGCTGTTTTTT; clone size: few; CDR3 length: 16; J gene: TRBJ2-2; V gene: TRBV4-3; D gene: .
CDR3 protein: CASSQYSNQPQHF; CDR3 DNA: TGTGCCAGCTCACAATATAGCAATCAGCCCCAGCATTTT; clone size: .; CDR3 length: 13; J gene: TRBJ1-5; V gene: TRBV18; D gene: .
CDR3 protein: CASRQGTGNQPQHF; CDR3 DNA: TGTGCCAGTAGACAGGGAACGGGTAATCAGCCCCAGCATTTT; clone size: .; CDR3 length: 14; J gene: TRBJ1-5; V gene: TRBV19; D gene: .
CDR3 protein: CASSFDRDTEAFF; CDR3 DNA: TGTGCCAGTAGCTTCGACAGGGACACTGAAGCTTTCTTT; clone size: .; CDR3 length: 13; J gene: TRBJ1-1; V gene: TRBV19; D gene: TRBD1
CDR3 protein: CASSPRGFGTDTQYF; CDR3 DNA: TGTGCCAGCAGCCCCAGGGGTTTCGGCACAGATACGCAGTATTTT; clone size: .; CDR3 length: 15; J gene: TRBJ2-3; V gene: TRBV9; D gene: .
CDR3 protein: CASSLGAGGNQPQHF; CDR3 DNA: TGTGCCAGCAGCTTGGGGGCTGGTGGGAATCAGCCCCAGCATTTT; clone size: .; CDR3 length: 15; J gene: TRBJ1-5; V gene: TRBV5-4; D gene: .
CDR3 protein: CASSPPSATNEKLFF; CDR3 DNA: TGTGCCAGTTCCCCACCCAGTGCAACTAATGAAAAACTGTTTTTT; clone size: .; CDR3 length: 15; J gene: TRBJ1-4; V gene: TRBV19; D gene: .
CDR3 protein: CASSQDLQETQYF; CDR3 DNA: TGCGCCAGCAGCCAAGATCTGCAAGAGACCCAGTACTTC; clone size: .; CDR3 length: 13; J gene: TRBJ2-5; V gene: TRBV4-3; D gene: .
CDR3 protein: CASSLDVGASNEQFF; CDR3 DNA: TGTGCCAGCAGCTTAGATGTGGGGGCCAGCAATGAGCAGTTCTTC; clone size: .; CDR3 length: 15; J gene: TRBJ2-1; V gene: TRBV7-2; D gene: .